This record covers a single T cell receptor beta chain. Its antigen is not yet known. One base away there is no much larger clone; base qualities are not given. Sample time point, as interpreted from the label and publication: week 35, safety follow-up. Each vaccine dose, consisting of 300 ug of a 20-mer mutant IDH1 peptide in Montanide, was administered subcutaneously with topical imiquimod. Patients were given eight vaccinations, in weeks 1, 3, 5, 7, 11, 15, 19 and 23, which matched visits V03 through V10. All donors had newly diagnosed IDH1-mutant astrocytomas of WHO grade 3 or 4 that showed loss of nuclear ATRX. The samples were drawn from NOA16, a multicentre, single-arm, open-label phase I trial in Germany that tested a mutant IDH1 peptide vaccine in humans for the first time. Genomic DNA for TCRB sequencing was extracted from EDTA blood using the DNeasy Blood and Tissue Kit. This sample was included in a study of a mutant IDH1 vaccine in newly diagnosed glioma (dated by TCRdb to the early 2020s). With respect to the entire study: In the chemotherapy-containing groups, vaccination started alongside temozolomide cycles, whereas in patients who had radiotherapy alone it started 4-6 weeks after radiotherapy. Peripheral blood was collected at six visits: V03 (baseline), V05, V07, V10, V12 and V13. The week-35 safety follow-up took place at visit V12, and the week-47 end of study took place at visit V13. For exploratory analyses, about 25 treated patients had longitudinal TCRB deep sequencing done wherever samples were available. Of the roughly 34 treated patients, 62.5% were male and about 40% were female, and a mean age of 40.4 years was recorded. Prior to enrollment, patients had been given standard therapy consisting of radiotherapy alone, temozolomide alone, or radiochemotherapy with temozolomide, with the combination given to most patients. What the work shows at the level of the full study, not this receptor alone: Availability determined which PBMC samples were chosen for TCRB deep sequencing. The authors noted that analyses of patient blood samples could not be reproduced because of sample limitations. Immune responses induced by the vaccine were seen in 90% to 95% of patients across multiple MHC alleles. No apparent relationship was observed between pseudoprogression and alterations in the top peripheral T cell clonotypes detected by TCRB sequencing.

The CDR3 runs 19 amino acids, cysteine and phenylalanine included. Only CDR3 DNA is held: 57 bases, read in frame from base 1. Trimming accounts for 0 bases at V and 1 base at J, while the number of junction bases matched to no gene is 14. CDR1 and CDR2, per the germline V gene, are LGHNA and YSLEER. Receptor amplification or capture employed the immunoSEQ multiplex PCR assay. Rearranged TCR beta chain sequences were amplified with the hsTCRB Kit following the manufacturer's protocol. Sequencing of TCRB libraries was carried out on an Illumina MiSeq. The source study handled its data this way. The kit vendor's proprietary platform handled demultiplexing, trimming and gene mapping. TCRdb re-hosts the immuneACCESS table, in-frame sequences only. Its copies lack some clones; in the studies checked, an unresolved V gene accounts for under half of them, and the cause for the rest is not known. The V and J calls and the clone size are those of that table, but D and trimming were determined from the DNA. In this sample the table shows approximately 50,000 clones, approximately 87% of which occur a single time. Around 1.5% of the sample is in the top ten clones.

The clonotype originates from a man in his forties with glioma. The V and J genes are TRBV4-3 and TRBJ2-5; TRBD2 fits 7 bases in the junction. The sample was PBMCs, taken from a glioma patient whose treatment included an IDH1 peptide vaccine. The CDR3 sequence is CASSQEWGGVAGTQETQYF. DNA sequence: TGCGCCAGCAGCCAAGAGTGGGGTGGGGTAGCGGGCACCCAAGAGACCCAGTACTTC.